This paragraph reports one TCR beta chain. The specificity of this receptor is unknown. Its ends do not fully match the called genes, so a read error is possible. CDR1 and CDR2 are drawn from the germline V gene (reference sequence): GTSNPN, SVGIG. Measured from the cysteine to the phenylalanine, the CDR3 is 13 residues long. Only the CDR3 portion is preserved as DNA: 39 bases, with reading frame beginning at the first base. This sample was included in a study of Ad26.COV2.S vaccination and SARS-CoV-2 variants (TCRdb year 2021). In the study overall: Vaccine-arm donors were drawn from COV1001, a multicentre, randomized, double-blind, placebo-controlled phase I-IIa trial of Ad26.COV2.S in healthy adults. Ad26.COV2.S was given intramuscularly at 5x10^10 or 1x10^11 viral particles, as a single shot or as two shots 56 days apart. The specificity and breadth of SARS-CoV-2-reactive T cell receptors after Ad26.COV2.S vaccination were assessed by TCRbeta repertoire sequencing. The TCR-sequenced set comprised around 32 samples: around 20 Ad26.COV2.S vaccine recipients, 5 placebo recipients and 8 SARS-CoV-2 convalescent individuals. Trial participants were randomized into five groups of five, in which low-dose or high-dose Ad26.COV2.S was given once or twice, or placebo was given on both occasions. Throughout the experiments and outcome assessment, investigators stayed blinded to trial group allocation. Beyond this particular receptor, the publication reports: Ad26.COV2.S recipients had higher spike-specific TCR breadth than placebo recipients (P = 0.0014). The study lacked the statistical power to compare responses across vaccine doses or regimens. The authors noted that total T cell responses may have been underestimated by the TCR breadth and depth analyses. After vaccination, substantial breadth of spike-specific CD8+ and CD4+ T cell responses was reported. Non-spike TCR breadth was comparable between vaccine and placebo recipients, consistent with the vaccine containing only spike.

The immunoSEQ Assay was the method used to sequence TCRbeta CDR3 regions. After extraction, genomic DNA underwent amplification by bias-controlled multiplex PCR, followed by high-throughput sequencing. In the authors' own workflow: To quantify the absolute abundance of every unique TCRbeta CDR3 region, sequences were collapsed and filtered. T cell fraction was estimated by normalizing TCRbeta template counts to usable DNA, with usable DNA measured through amplification of reference genes found in all nucleated cells. Repertoire TCRs were annotated as SARS-CoV-2-specific by exact matching of V gene, CDR3 amino acid sequence and J gene to a known reactive TCR set. The reference SARS-CoV-2 TCR set was derived from MIRA and filtered for enrichment in COVID-19-positive ImmuneCODE repertoires, a step that removed public or cross-reactive TCRs. Based on the MIRA antigens, annotated TCRs were further analysed at the level of specific ORF or position within ORF. Breadth was defined as annotated unique rearrangements over total unique productive rearrangements; depth was the summed frequency of those rearrangements. TCR breadth was compared between groups using two-sided Wilcoxon rank-sum tests. The table was pulled from immuneACCESS by TCRdb, which kept in-frame rearrangements only. Such tables lose some clones; where checked, under half of the loss comes from unresolved V genes, and the rest has no known cause. V, J and clone size were drawn from that table, and D and trimming were deduced from the DNA. This sample gives roughly 510,000 clones in total; around nine tenths of them show up just once. Roughly 13% of the sample is in the top ten clones.

The sample's treatment or condition label, decoded: approximately 18 received Ad26.COV2.S at low or high dose, single or two shots; roughly five received placebo; per-sample allocation not given. For vaccine and placebo recipients, the sequenced repertoires came from samples collected on day 63 after the first injection. Between 29 July and 7 August 2020, Cohort 1b enrolled approximately 26 adults aged 18-55 years at one site in Boston, USA. As a vaccine, Ad26.COV2.S was a replication-incompetent adenovirus type 26 vector that expressed a prefusion-stabilized SARS-CoV-2 spike protein derived from the original Wuhan strain.

The source is a person between 18 and 65 years old who received the Ad26.COV2.S COVID-19 vaccine or a placebo. The specimen comprised peripheral blood, sampled in a trial of Ad26.COV2.S vaccine versus placebo. Here the chain combines TRBV30 and TRBJ2-6, with the D gene not clear enough to name. Read as DNA, the sequence is TGTGCCCGGAGATTCTCTGGGGCCAACGTCCTGACTTTC. It is translated as CARRFSGANVLTF.